This T cell receptor (beta chain) was retrieved from a study of cytomegalovirus exposure and HLA in healthy donors. Only in-frame clones appear in the TCRdb table, and some are missing; sequencing was by immunoSEQ multiplex PCR. The sample lists tens of thousands of clones, about nine tenths occurring once. The CDR3 has 16 residues. Trimming removed 5 bases from V and 2 bases from J, with 16 bases in between. CDR1 is LNHDA, CDR2 SQIVND, per germline (reference sequence). Sequencing was carried out using PBMCs. This sequence joins TRBV19 and TRBJ2-1; D may be TRBD2 (6 bases). The sequence came from a man aged 25 to 40 in good health and CMV-seronegative. The CDR3: CASSGTRWDPYNEQFF. CDR3 sequence (DNA): TGTGCCAGTAGTGGGACTCGATGGGACCCCTACAATGAGCAGTTCTTC.